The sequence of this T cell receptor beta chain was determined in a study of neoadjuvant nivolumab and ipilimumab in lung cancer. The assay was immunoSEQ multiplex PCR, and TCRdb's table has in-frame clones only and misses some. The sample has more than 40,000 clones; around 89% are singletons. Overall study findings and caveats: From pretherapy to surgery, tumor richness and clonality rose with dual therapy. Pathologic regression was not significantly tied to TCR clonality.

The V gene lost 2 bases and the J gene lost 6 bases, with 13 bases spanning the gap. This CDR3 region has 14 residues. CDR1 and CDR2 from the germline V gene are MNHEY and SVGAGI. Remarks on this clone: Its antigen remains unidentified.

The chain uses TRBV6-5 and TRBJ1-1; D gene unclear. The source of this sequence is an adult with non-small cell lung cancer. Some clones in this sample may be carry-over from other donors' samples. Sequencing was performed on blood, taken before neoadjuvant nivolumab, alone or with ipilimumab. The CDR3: CASSYPGRSAEAFF. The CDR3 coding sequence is TGTGCCAGCAGTTACCCCGGACGGTCCGCTGAAGCTTTCTTT.